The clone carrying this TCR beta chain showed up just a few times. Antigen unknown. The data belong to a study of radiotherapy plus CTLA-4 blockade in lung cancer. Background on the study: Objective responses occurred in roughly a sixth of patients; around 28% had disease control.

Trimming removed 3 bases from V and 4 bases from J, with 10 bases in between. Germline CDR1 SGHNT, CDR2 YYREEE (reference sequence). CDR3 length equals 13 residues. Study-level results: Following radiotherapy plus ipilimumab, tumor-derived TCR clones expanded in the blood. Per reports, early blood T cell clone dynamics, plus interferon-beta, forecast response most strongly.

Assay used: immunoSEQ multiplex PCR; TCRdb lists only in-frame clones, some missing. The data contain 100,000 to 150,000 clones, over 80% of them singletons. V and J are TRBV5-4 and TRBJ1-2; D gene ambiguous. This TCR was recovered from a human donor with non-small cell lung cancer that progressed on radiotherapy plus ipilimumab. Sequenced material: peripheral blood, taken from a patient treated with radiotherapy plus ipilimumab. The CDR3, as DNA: TGTGCCAGCAGCTATCCAGGAATCTATGGCTACACCTTC. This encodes CASSYPGIYGYTF. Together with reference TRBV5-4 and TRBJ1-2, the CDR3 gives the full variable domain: ETGVTQSPTHLIKTRGQQVTLRCSSQSGHNTVSWYQQALGQGPQFIFQYYREEENGRGNFPPRFSGLQFPNYSSELNVNALELDDSALYLCASSYPGIYGYTFGSGTRLTVV.